The clone carrying this TCR beta chain has only a few counts. Its antigen is currently unknown. The germline V gene has CDR1 MDHEN and CDR2 SYDVKM. There are 18 residues in the CDR3. The trim removed 3 bases at V and 0 bases at J, leaving 5 bases unmatched. Expressed TCRB transcripts were sequenced after all isolated RNA was converted to cDNA. Produced via immunoSEQ multiplex PCR; TCRdb's table is partial and in-frame only. The sample records 850,000 to 900,000 clones, roughly a sixth being singletons. Sorted populations were all over 98% pure. These data belong to a study of beta chain features in type 1 diabetes. Study details: Healthy donors and patients showed comparable age, gender and cell yields. Study-level findings and limits: Shortening of TCRB CDR3s, moderate but significant, appeared in all four CD4+ subsets of Type 1 diabetes patients. Shorter templates might be favored by PCR, equally in patients and controls.

This chain links TRBV28 with TRBJ2-1; 13 bases are a match to TRBD2. This sequence was found in a woman aged 18-29 years in good health. Specimen: naive CD4+ T cells from blood. CDR3 nucleotide sequence: TGTGCCAGCAGTTTGGGACTAGCGGGGTTGAGCTCCTACAATGAGCAGTTCTTC. Its translation is CASSLGLAGLSSYNEQFF. The variable domain in full, with the rest retrieved from reference TRBV28 and TRBJ2-1, is DVKVTQSSRYLVKRTGEKVFLECVQDMDHENMFWYRQDPGLGLRLIYFSYDVKMKEKGDIPEGYSVSREKKERFSLILESASTNQTSMYLCASSLGLAGLSSYNEQFFGPGTRLTVL.